This TCR beta chain is drawn from a study of post-analysis software for immune sequencing data. Study as a whole: Multiple sclerosis in the patients followed relapsing-remitting, secondary progressive and progressive-relapsing courses. Overall study results and limits: By F measure, strong co-clustering occurred among samples prepared in the same batch. The study found significantly lower normalized Chao1 diversity in multiple sclerosis patients than in controls. Controls had lower frequencies than patients of roughly five TRBV segments, which included TRBV5-6, TRBV5-1 and TRBV20-1.

Details on this clonotype: Antigen specificity is unknown.

Presence of unique molecular identifiers characterized the TCR beta cDNA libraries. Input populations of roughly 0.95 to 10 million T cells gave rise to 500,000 to 600,000 cDNA molecules. TCRdb fed the PCR reads into MiXCR, producing one record per CDR3 protein. The repertoire has approximately 730,000 distinct CDR3 sequences, roughly 27% of them found once; the top ten carry around 0.56%. Germline CDR1 and CDR2: LGHDT and YNNKEL (reference sequence). The CDR3 is 14 residues long. V was shortened by 4 bases and J by 4 bases, with 10 bases between the two germline ends. The V and J genes are TRBV3-1 and TRBJ1-4; D call uncertain. The clonotype comes from a girl aged 5-17 years with multiple sclerosis. Material for sequencing was blood. The CDR3 spells CASSRNVGNEKLFF. In DNA form, the CDR3 reads TGTGCCAGCAGCCGAAACGTCGGTAATGAAAAACTGTTTTTT. Full variable domain (outside the CDR3, taken from reference TRBV3-1 and TRBJ1-4): DTAVSQTPKYLVTQMGNDKSIKCEQNLGHDTMYWYKQDSKKFLKIMFSYNNKELIINETVPNRFSPKSPDKAHLNLHINSLELGDSAVYFCASSRNVGNEKLFFGSGTQLSVL.